Listed here are 11 T cell receptor beta chains from one sample, sequenced in a study of blood T cell repertoires in COVID-19. TCRdb's table, derived via immunoSEQ multiplex PCR, lists solely in-frame clones and lacks some. The sample lists roughly 250,000 clones, around 86% occurring once. Sequences were obtained from PBMCs or T cells enriched from blood (not recorded which). These receptors were taken from a woman in her 40s with acute COVID-19.

J is TRBJ2-7 and V is TRBV4-1, with D perhaps TRBD1 (6 bases). The ends were cut back, 7 bases at V and 2 bases at J, with 12 bases in the middle. The CDR3 is 13 amino acids. The germline gives CDR1 MGHRA, CDR2 YSYEKL. The CDR3 is CASKGQSPYEQYF. The CDR3 nucleotides are TGCGCCAGCAAGGGACAATCCCCCTACGAGCAGTACTTC.

This clone was observed a few times. This chain uses TRBV11-3 with TRBJ2-5; TRBD2 aligns across 10 bases. Germline CDR1 is SGHNT and CDR2 is YENEEA. Unmatched junction bases numbered 12, after V lost 5 bases and J lost 0 bases. The CDR3 runs to 18 residues. CDR3 nucleotide sequence: TGTGCCAGCAGCCTTGGGCTAGCGGGAGATTGGGACCAAGAGACCCAGTACTTC. It is translated as CASSLGLAGDWDQETQYF.

This clone was observed a handful of times. The chain couples TRBV2 to TRBJ1-4; maybe TRBD1 (6 bases). Between the trimmed V and J ends, which lost 0 bases and 8 bases, there was a span of 31 bases. Germline V gene sequence: CDR1 SNHLY, CDR2 FYNNEI. The CDR3 has 21 amino acids. The CDR3 nucleotides are TGTGCCAGCAGTGAAGCCCCTCCGGACAGCGTCTCTTTGCCTGGGATGGAAAAACTGTTTTTT. Translated: CASSEAPPDSVSLPGMEKLFF.

The chain joins TRBV2 to TRBJ2-5, with TRBD1 identical over 10 bases. J gave up 4 bases and V 6 bases, and 5 bases lay outside the gene matches. This CDR3 contains 14 residues. Germline V lookup: CDR1 SNHLY, CDR2 FYNNEI. The DNA of the CDR3 is TGTGCCAGCAGGCTGACAGGGGGCGGAGAGACCCAGTACTTC. This codes for CASRLTGGGETQYF.

This chain joins TRBV7-9 and TRBJ1-4, with no clear D. The CDR3 is made up of 12 amino acids. V was cut by 7 bases and J by 4 bases, with 7 bases left in between. The germline gives CDR1 SEHNR, CDR2 FQNEAQ (reference sequence). CDR3 sequence (DNA): TGTGCCAGCACCCTTTTTAATGAAAAACTGTTTTTT. Amino acid sequence: CASTLFNEKLFF.

This clone appeared once. The chain is built from TRBV7-9 and TRBJ1-6, with 7 bases fitting TRBD1. The length of the CDR3 is 15 residues. Germline-derived CDR1 and CDR2 are SEHNR and FQNEAQ (reference sequence). V lost 4 bases and J lost 6; bases outside the gene matches: 6. The CDR3, as DNA: TGTGCCAGCAGCTCATGGGACAGTCTTAATTCACCCCTCCACTTT. Its translation is CASSSWDSLNSPLHF.

This clone appeared a single time. This chain joins TRBV24-1 and TRBJ1-2; TRBD1 might be the D (6 bases). CDR3 length: 13 residues. CDR1 is KGHDR, CDR2 SFDVKD, per germline. The V end lost 6 bases, the J end lost 7 bases, and 14 bases lay between the germline ends. CDR3 in amino acids: CATSPNGGLGYTF. The CDR3 DNA follows: TGTGCCACCAGTCCAAACGGGGGGCTTGGCTACACCTTC.

V and J are TRBV5-1 and TRBJ2-2; D is possibly TRBD2 (5 bases). This CDR3 spans 15 amino acids. CDR1 and CDR2 from the germline V gene are SGHRS and YFSETQ. V lost 4 bases to trimming and J lost 4 bases, with 14 bases between them. CDR3 protein: CASSNGVSGTGELFF. CDR3 nucleotide sequence: TGCGCCAGCAGCAACGGGGTTTCGGGCACCGGGGAGCTGTTTTTT.

Comment on this clone: Other DNA sequences in the same sample also yield this CDR3. The rearrangement joins TRBV5-1 to TRBJ1-1; TRBD1 is a possible D gene (6 bases). CDR1 and CDR2 (germline): SGHRS, YFSETQ. The CDR3 runs 14 residues. Between the trimmed V and J ends, which lost 4 bases and 1 base, there was a span of 11 bases. The CDR3 sequence is CASSLGHQNTEAFF. CDR3 bases: TGCGCCAGCAGCCTGGGACACCAGAACACTGAAGCTTTCTTT. The complete variable domain, with remaining parts taken from reference TRBV5-1 and TRBJ1-1, reads KAGVTQTPRYLIKTRGQQVTLSCSPISGHRSVSWYQQTPGQGLQFLFEYFSETQRNKGNFPGRFSGRQFSNSRSEMNVSTLELGDSALYLCASSLGHQNTEAFFGQGTRLTVV.

The chain combines TRBV1 with TRBJ1-3. TRBV1 has pseudogene status. The CDR3 totals 15 residues. CDR3 nucleotide sequence: TGCACCAGCAGCCCAGACCGGTACTCTGGAAACACCATATATTTT. As protein: CTSSPDRYSGNTIYF.

The CDR3 DNA follows: TGTGCCAGCAAAATCACAGTTAGCAATCAGCCCCAGCATTTT. Residues: CASKITVSNQPQHF. The chain combines TRBV27 with TRBJ1-5; D is ambiguous. The germline V gene encodes CDR1 MNHEY and CDR2 SMNVEV (reference sequence). Trimming left V 7 bases short and J 0 bases short, with 10 bases between. The CDR3 runs 14 residues.